The clone carrying this T cell receptor beta chain was detected ten times or more. This sample was included in a study of T-cell reconstitution after alpha-beta-depleted transplantation in children. V trimming: 1 base; J trimming: 2 bases; junction bases outside the gene matches: 5. Germline V gene lookup returns CDR1 DFQATT and CDR2 SNEGSKA (reference sequence). The CDR3 has 15 amino acids. Using unique molecular identifiers, the investigators prepared the TCRbeta library. TCRdb re-analysed the PCR reads in MiXCR, keeping a single row per CDR3 protein. The repertoire includes 640,000 or so distinct CDR3 sequences, 16% of them detected once, and under 1.2% sits in the top ten.

The genes are TRBV20-1 and TRBJ1-5; 7 nucleotides line up with TRBD1. This TCR was recovered from a human donor who donated a stem cell graft to a child with acute myeloid leukemia. Sequenced here: PBMCs from the stem cell graft donor, sampled from the stem cell graft. CDR3 sequence reads: CSARATGIGNQPQHF. CDR3 DNA: TGCAGTGCTAGAGCGACAGGGATCGGCAATCAGCCCCAGCATTTT.